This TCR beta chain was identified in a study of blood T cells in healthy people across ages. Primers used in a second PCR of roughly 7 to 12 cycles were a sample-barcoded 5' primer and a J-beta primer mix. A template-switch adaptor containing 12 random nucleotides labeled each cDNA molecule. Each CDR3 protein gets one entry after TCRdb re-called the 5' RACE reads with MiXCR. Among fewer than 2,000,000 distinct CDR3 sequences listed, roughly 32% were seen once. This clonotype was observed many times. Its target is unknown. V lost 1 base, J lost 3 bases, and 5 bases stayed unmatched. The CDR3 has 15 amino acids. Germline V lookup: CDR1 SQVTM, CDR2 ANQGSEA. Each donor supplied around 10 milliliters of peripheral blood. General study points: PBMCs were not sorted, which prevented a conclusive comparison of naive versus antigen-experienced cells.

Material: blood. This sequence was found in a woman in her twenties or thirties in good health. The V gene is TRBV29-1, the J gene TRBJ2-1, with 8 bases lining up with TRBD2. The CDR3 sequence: CSVEGRGVNYNEQFF. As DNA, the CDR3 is TGCAGCGTTGAAGGGCGGGGGGTGAACTACAATGAGCAGTTCTTC.